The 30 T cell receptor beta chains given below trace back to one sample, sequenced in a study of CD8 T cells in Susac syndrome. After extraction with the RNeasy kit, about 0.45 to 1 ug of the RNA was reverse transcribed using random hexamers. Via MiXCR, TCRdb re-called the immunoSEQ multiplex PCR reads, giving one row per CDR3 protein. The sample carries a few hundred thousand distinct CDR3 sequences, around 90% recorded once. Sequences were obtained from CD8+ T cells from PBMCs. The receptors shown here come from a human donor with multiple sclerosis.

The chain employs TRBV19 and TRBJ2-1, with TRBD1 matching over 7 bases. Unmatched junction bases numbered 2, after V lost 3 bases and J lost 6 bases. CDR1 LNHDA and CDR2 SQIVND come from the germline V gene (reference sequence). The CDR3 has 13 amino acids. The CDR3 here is CASSMGQFNEQFF. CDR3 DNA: TGTGCCAGTAGTATGGGACAGTTCAATGAGCAGTTCTTC.

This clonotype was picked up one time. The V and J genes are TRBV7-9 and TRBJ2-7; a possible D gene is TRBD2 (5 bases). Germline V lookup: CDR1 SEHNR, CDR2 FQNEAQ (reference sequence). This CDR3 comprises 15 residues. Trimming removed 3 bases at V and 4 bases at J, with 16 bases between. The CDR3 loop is CASSFRTAAEYEQYF. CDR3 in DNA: TGTGCCAGCAGCTTTCGGACTGCGGCGGAATACGAGCAGTACTTC.

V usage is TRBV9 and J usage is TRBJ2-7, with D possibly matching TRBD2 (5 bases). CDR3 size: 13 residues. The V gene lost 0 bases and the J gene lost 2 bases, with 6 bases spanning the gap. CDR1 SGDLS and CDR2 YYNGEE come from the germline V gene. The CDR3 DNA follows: TGTGCCAGCAGCGTAGACGGGACCTACGAGCAGTACTTC. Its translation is CASSVDGTYEQYF.

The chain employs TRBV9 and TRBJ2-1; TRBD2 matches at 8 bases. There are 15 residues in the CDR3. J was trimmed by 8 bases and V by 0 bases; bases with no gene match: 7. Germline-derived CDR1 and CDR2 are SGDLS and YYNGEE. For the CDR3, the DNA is TGTGCCAGCAGCGTAGTTGGGACTAGTGCGGATGAGCAGTTCTTC. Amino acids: CASSVVGTSADEQFF.

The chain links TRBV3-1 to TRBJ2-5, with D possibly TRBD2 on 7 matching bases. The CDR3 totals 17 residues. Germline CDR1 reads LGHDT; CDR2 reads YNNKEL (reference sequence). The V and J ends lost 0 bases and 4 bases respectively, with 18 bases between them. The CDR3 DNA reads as TGTGCCAGCAGCCAAGATGGAACGGGGGGCCAACGAGAGACCCAGTACTTC. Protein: CASSQDGTGGQRETQYF.

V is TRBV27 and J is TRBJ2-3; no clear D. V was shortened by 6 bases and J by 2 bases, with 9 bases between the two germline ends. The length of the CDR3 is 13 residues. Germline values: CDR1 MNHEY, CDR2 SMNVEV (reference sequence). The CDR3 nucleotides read TGTGCCAGCAGAGAGTCATACACAGATACGCAGTATTTT. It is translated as CASRESYTDTQYF.

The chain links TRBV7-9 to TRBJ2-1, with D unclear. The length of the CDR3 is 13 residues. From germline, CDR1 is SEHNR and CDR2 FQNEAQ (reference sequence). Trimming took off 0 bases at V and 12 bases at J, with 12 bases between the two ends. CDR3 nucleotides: TGTGCCAGCAGCTTAGCATTAGGGATTGGGCAGTTCTTC. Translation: CASSLALGIGQFF.

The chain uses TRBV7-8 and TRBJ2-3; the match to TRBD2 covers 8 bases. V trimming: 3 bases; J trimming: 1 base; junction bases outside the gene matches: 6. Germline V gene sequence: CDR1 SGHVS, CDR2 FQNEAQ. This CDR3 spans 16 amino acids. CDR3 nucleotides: TGTGCCAGCAGCTTGGCGGGGGGTTCGGGCACAGATACGCAGTATTTT. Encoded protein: CASSLAGGSGTDTQYF. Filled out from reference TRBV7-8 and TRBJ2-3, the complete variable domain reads GAGVSQSPRYKVAKRGQDVALRCDPISGHVSLFWYQQALGQGPEFLTYFQNEAQLDKSGLPSDRFFAERPEGSVSTLKIQRTQQEDSAVYLCASSLAGGSGTDTQYFGPGTRLTVL.

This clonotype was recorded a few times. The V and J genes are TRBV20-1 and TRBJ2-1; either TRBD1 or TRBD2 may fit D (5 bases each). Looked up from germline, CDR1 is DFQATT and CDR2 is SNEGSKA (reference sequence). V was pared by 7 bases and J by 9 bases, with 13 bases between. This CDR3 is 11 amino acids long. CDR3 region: CSGGSYGEQFF. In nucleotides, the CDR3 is TGCAGTGGGGGGAGTTACGGTGAGCAGTTCTTC.

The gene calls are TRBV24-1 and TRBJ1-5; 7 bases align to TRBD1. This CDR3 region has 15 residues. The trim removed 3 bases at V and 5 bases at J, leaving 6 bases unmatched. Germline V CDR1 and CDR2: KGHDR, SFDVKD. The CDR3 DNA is TGTGCCACCAGTGATCAGACAGGGAGAGATCAGCCCCAGCATTTT. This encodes CATSDQTGRDQPQHF.

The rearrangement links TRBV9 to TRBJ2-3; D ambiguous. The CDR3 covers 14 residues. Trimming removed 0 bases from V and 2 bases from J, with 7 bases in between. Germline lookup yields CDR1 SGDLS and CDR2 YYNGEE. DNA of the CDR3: TGTGCCAGCAGCGTAGATAGTAACACAGATACGCAGTATTTT. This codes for CASSVDSNTDTQYF.

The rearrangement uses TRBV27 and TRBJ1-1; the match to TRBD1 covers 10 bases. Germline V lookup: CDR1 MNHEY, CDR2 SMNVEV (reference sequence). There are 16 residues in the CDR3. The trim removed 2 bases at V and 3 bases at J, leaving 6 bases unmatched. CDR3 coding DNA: TGTGCCAGCAGTTTACCCCCTGGACAGGGGGACACTGAAGCTTTCTTT. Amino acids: CASSLPPGQGDTEAFF.

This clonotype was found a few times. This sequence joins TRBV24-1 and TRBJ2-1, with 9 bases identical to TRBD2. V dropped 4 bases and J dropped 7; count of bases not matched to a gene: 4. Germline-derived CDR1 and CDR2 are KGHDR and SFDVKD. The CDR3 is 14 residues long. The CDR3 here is CATSDPGLANEQFF. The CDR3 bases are TGTGCCACCAGTGACCCGGGACTAGCAAATGAGCAGTTCTTC.

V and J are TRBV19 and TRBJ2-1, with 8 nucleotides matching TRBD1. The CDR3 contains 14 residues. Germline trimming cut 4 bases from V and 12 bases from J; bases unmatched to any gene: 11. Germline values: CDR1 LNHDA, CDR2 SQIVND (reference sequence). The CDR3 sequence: CASSSSGSRGPQFF. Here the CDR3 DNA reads TGTGCCAGTAGTAGCTCAGGCAGCAGGGGGCCGCAGTTCTTC.

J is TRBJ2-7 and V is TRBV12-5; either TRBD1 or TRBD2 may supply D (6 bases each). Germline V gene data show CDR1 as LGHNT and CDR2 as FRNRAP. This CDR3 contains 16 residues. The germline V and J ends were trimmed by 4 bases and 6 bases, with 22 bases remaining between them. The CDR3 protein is CASGSPKWGAGGEQYF. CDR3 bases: TGTGCTAGTGGTTCGCCTAAATGGGGGGCCGGGGGCGAGCAGTACTTC.

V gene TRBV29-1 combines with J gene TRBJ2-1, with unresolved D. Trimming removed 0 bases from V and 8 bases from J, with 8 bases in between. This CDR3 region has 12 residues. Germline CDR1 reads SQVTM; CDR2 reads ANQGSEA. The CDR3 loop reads CSVEDLGYEQFF. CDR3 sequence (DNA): TGCAGCGTTGAAGATCTGGGGTATGAGCAGTTCTTC.

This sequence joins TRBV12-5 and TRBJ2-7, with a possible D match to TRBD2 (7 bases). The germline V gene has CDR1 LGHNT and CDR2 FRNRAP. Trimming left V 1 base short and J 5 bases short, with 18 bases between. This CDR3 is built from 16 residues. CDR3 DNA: TGTGCTAGTGGTTTGGGGTTCGGGGCGGGGGCTGACGAGCAGTACTTC. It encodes CASGLGFGAGADEQYF.

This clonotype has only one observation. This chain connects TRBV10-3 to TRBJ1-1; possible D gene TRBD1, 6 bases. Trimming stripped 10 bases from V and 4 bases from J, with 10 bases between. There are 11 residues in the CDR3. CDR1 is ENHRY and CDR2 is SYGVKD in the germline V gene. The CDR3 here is CATGTSTEAFF. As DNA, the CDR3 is TGTGCCACCGGGACAAGCACTGAAGCTTTCTTT.

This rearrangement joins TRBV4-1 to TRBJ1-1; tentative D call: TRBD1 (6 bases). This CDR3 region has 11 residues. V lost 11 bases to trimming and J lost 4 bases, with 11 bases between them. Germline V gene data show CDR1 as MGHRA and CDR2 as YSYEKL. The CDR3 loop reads CAGQGGTEAFF. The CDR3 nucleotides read TGCGCCGGGCAAGGGGGCACTGAAGCTTTCTTT.

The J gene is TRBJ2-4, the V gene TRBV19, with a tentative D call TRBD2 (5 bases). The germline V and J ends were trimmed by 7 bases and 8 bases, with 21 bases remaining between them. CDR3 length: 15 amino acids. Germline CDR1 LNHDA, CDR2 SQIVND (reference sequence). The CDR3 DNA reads TGTGCCAGTACGGGTGAGACCATTACTAGGGACATTCAGTACTTC. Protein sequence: CASTGETITRDIQYF.

The CDR3 coding sequence is TGTGCCAGCATGCGACAGAAACAAAGCAATCAGCCCCAGCATTTT. This gives the protein CASMRQKQSNQPQHF. The gene calls are TRBV3-1 and TRBJ1-5; TRBD1 is a possible D gene (5 bases). Trimming took 7 bases from V and 1 from J, leaving 14 bases between them. The V gene's germline CDR1 is LGHDT and CDR2 YNNKEL (reference sequence). CDR3 length: 15 residues.

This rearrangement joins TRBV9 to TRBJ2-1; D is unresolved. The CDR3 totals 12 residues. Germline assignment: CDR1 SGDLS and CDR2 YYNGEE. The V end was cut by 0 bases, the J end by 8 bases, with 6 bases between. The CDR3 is CASSVEGYEQFF. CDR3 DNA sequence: TGTGCCAGCAGCGTAGAGGGCTATGAGCAGTTCTTC.

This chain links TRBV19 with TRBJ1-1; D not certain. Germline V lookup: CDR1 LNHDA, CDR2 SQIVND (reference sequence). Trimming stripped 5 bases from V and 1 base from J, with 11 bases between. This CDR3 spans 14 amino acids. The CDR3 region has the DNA TGTGCCAGTAGTCTACTGGACGGGAACACTGAAGCTTTCTTT. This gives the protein CASSLLDGNTEAFF.

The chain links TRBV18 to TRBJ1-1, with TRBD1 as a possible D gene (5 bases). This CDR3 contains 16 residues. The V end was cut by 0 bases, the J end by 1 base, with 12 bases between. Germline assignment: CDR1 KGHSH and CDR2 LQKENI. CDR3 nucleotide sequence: TGTGCCAGCTCACCACCGGGGTTTGGGGGGAACACTGAAGCTTTCTTT. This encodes CASSPPGFGGNTEAFF. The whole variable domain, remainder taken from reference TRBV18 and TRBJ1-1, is NAGVMQNPRHLVRRRGQEARLRCSPMKGHSHVYWYRQLPEEGLKFMVYLQKENIIDESGMPKERFSAEFPKEGPSILRIQQVVRGDSAAYFCASSPPGFGGNTEAFFGQGTRLTVV.

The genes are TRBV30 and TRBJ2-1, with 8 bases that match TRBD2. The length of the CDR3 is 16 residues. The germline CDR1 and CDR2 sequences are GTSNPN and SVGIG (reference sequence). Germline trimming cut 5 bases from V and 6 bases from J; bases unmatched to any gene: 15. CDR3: CAWGPGGAWSLNEQFF. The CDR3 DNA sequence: TGTGCCTGGGGACCCGGGGGGGCCTGGTCGCTCAATGAGCAGTTCTTC.

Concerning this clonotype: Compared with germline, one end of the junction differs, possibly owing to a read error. In nucleotides, the CDR3 is TGCGCCAGCAGCCAAGATCGTGGCGGGGGCACAGATACGCAGTATTTT. Translation gives CASSQDRGGGTDTQYF. J is TRBJ2-3 and V is TRBV4-2; perhaps TRBD2 as D (6 bases). CDR1 is LGHNA and CDR2 is YNFKEQ in the germline V gene. The CDR3 length is 16 residues.

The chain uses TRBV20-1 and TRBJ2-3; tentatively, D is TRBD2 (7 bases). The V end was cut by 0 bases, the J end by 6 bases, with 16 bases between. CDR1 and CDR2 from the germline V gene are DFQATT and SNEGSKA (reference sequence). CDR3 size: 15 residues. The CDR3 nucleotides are TGCAGTGCTAGAGATCTAGGGGGGGAACCGGATACGCAGTATTTT. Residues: CSARDLGGEPDTQYF.

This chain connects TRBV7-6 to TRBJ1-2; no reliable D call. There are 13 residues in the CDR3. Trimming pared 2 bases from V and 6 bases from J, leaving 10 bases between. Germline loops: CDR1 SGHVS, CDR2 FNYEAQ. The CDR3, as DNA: TGTGCCAGCAGCTTATACCGAGAGGATGGCTACACCTTC. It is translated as CASSLYREDGYTF.

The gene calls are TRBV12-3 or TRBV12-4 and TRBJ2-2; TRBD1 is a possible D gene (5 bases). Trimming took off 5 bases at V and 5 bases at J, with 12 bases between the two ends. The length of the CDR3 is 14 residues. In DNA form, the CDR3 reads TGTGCCAGCAGTCGTAGCTCAGGGACCGGGGAGCTGTTTTTT. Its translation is CASSRSSGTGELFF.

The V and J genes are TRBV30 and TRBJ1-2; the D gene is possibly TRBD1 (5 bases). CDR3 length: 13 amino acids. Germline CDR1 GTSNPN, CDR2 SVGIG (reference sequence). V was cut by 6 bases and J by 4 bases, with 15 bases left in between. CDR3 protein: CACLGPQPYGYTF. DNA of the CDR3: TGTGCCTGTCTGGGACCCCAGCCCTATGGCTACACCTTC.